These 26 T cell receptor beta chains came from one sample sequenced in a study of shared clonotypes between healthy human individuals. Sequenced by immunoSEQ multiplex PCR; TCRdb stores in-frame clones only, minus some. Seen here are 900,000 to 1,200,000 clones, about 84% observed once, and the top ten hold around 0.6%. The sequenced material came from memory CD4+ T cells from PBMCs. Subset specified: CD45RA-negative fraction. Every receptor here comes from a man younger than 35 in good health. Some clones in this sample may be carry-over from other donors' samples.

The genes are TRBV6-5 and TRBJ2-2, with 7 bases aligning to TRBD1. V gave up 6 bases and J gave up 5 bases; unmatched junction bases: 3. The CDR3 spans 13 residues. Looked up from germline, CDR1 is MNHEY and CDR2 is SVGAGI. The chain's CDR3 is CASSRDRTGELFF. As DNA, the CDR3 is TGTGCCAGCAGCCGGGACAGAACCGGGGAGCTGTTTTTT.

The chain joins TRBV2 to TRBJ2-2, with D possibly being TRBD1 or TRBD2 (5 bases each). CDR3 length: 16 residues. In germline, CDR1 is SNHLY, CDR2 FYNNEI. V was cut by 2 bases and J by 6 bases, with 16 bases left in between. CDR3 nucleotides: TGTGCCAGCAGTGAAAGGGACCCCAAAGGTGCCGGGGAGCTGTTTTTT. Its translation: CASSERDPKGAGELFF.

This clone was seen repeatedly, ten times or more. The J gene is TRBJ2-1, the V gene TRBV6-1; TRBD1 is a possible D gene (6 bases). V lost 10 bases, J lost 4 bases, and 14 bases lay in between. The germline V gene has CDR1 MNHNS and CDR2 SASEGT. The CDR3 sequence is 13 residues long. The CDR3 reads CAIPDRRYNEQFF. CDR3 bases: TGTGCCATTCCCGACAGGAGGTACAATGAGCAGTTCTTC.

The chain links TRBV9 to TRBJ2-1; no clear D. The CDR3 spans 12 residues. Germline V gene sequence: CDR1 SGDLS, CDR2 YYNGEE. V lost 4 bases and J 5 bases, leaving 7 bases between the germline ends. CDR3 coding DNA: TGTGCCAGCAGCCCCCAGGACAATGAGCAGTTCTTC. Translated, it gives CASSPQDNEQFF. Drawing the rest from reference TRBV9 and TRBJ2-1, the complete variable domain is DSGVTQTPKHLITATGQRVTLRCSPRSGDLSVYWYQQSLDQGLQFLIQYYNGEERAKGNILERFSAQQFPDLHSELNLSSLELGDSALYFCASSPQDNEQFFGPGTRLTVL.

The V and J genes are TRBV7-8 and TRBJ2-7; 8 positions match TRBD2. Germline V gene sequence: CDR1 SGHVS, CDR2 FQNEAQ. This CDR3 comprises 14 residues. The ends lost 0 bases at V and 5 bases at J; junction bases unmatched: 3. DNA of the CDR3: TGTGCCAGCAGCTTAGCTATTAGCGGGGACGAGCAGTACTTC. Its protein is CASSLAISGDEQYF.

The CDR3 bases are TGTGCCAGTAGTATAGCGGCAGGGGGGACCACTGAAGCTTTCTTT. Its translation: CASSIAAGGTTEAFF. The chain uses TRBV19 and TRBJ1-1; 7 bases map to TRBD1. CDR1 is LNHDA and CDR2 is SQIVND in the germline V gene (reference sequence). The ends lost 1 base at V and 4 bases at J; junction bases unmatched: 6. The CDR3 has 15 residues.

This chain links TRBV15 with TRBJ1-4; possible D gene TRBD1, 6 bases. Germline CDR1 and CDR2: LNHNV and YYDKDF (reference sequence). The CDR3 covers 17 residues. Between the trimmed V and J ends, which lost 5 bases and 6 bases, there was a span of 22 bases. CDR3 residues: CATSPLGGGESDEKLFF. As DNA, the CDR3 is TGTGCCACCAGCCCCCTTGGGGGGGGCGAATCGGATGAAAAACTGTTTTTT.

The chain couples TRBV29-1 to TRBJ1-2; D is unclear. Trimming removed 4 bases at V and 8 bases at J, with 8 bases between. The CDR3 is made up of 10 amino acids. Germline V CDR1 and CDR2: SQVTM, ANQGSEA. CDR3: CSVGSGGYTF. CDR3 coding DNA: TGCAGCGTTGGTAGTGGAGGCTACACCTTC.

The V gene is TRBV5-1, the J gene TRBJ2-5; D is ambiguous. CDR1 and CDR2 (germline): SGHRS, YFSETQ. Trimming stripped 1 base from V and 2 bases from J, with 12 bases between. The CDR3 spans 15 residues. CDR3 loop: CASSLNLDIQETQYF. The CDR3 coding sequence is TGCGCCAGCAGCTTGAATCTGGATATTCAAGAGACCCAGTACTTC.

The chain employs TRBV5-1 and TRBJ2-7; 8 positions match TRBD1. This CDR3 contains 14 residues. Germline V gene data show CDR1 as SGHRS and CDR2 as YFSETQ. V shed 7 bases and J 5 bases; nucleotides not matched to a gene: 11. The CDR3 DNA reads TGCGCCAGCGCAGACAGGGGAAATCTCGACGAGCAGTACTTC. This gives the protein CASADRGNLDEQYF.

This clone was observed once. The CDR3 nucleotides are TGTGCCAGCTCACCGGGGGCGGGCCGCACAGATACGCAGTATTTT. Its translation is CASSPGAGRTDTQYF. V is TRBV18 and J is TRBJ2-3, with D maybe TRBD1 (6 bases). The V end lost 3 bases, the J end lost 1 base, and 11 bases lay between the germline ends. CDR3 length: 15 residues. Germline V gene lookup returns CDR1 KGHSH and CDR2 LQKENI. Full variable domain (missing parts from reference TRBV18 and TRBJ2-3): NAGVMQNPRHLVRRRGQEARLRCSPMKGHSHVYWYRQLPEEGLKFMVYLQKENIIDESGMPKERFSAEFPKEGPSILRIQQVVRGDSAAYFCASSPGAGRTDTQYFGPGTRLTVL.

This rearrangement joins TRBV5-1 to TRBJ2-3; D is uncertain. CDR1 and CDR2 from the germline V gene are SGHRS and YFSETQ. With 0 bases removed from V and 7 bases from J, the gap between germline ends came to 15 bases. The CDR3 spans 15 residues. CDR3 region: CASSLDVGDFYTQYF. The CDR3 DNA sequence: TGCGCCAGCAGCTTGGATGTTGGCGATTTTTATACGCAGTATTTT. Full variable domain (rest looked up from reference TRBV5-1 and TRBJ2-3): KAGVTQTPRYLIKTRGQQVTLSCSPISGHRSVSWYQQTPGQGLQFLFEYFSETQRNKGNFPGRFSGRQFSNSRSEMNVSTLELGDSALYLCASSLDVGDFYTQYFGPGTRLTVL.

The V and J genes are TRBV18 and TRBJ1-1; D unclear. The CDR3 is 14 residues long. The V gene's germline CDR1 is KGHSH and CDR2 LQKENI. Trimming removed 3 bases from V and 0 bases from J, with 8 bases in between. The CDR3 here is CASSPDQMNTEAFF. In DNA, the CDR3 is TGTGCCAGCTCACCGGACCAAATGAACACTGAAGCTTTCTTT.

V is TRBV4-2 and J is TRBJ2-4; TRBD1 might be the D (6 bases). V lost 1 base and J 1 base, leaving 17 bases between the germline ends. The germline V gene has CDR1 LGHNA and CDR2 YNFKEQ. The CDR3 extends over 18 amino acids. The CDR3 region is CASSQGPGPGDAKNIQYF. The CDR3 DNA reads TGTGCCAGCAGCCAAGGTCCGGGTCCAGGGGACGCCAAAAACATTCAGTACTTC.

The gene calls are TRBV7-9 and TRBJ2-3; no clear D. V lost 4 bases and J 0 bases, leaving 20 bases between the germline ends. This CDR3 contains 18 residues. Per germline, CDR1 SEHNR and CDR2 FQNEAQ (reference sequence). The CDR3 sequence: CASSSRAGTRRSTDTQYF. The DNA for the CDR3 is TGTGCCAGCAGCTCTAGGGCCGGCACCCGGCGCAGCACAGATACGCAGTATTTT.

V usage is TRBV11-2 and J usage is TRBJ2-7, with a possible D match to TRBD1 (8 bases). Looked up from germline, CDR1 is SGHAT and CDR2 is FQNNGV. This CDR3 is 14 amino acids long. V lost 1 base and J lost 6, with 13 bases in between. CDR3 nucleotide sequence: TGTGCCAGCAGCTTAGCTTACAGGGGGGGCGAGCAGTACTTC. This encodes CASSLAYRGGEQYF.

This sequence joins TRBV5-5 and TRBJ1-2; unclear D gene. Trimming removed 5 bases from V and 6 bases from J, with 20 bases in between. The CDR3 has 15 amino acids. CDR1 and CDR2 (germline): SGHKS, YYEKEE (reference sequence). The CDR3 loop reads CASRPAPGRKDGYTF. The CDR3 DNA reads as TGTGCCAGCAGGCCTGCCCCCGGGCGTAAAGATGGCTACACCTTC.

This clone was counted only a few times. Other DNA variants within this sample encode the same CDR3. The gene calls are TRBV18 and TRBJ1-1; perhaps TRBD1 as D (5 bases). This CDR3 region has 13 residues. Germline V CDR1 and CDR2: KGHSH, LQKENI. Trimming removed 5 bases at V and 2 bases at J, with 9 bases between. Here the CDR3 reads CASSLQENTEAFF. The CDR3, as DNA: TGTGCCAGCTCATTACAGGAAAACACTGAAGCTTTCTTT.

The CDR3, as DNA: TGTGCCAGCGTCGGGAGGGGCGTTGGGGGAGATACGCAGTATTTT. It encodes CASVGRGVGGDTQYF. The J gene is TRBJ2-3, the V gene TRBV6-1; TRBD2 matches at 8 bases. V trimming: 8 bases; J trimming: 5 bases; junction bases outside the gene matches: 12. The CDR3 is made up of 15 amino acids. Germline CDR1 MNHNS, CDR2 SASEGT.

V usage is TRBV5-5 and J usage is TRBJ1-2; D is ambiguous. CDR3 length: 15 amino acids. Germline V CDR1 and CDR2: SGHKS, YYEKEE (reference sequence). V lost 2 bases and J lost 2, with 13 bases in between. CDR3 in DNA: TGTGCCAGCAGCTTAAAGGGATCTGAGAACTATGGCTACACCTTC. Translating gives CASSLKGSENYGYTF. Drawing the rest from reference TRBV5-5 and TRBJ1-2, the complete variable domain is DAGVTQSPTHLIKTRGQQVTLRCSPISGHKSVSWYQQVLGQGPQFIFQYYEKEERGRGNFPDRFSARQFPNYSSELNVNALLLGDSALYLCASSLKGSENYGYTFGSGTRLTVV.

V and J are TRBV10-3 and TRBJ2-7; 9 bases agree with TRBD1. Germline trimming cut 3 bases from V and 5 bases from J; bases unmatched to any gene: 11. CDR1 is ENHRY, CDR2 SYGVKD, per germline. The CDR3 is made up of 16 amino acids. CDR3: CAISERSDRGIHEQYF. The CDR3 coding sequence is TGTGCCATCAGTGAAAGGTCGGACAGGGGAATCCACGAGCAGTACTTC.

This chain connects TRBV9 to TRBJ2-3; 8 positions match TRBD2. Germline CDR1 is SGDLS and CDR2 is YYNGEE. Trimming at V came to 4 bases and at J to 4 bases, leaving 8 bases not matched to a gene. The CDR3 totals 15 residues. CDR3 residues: CASSPNPGGADTQYF. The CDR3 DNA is TGTGCCAGCAGCCCCAACCCGGGGGGGGCAGATACGCAGTATTTT.

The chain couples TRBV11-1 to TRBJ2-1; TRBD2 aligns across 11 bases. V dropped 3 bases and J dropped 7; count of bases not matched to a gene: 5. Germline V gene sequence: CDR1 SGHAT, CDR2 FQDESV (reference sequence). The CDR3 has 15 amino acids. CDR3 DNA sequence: TGTGCCAGCAGCTTTAGCGGGAGGGCCAAGAATGAGCAGTTCTTC. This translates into CASSFSGRAKNEQFF.

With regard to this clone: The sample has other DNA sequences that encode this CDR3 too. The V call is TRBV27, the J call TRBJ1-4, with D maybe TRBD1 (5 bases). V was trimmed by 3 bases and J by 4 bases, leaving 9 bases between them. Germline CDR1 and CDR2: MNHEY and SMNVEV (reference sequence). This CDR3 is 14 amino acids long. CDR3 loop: CASSFQGVNEKLFF. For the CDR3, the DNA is TGTGCCAGCAGTTTTCAGGGTGTTAATGAAAAACTGTTTTTT.

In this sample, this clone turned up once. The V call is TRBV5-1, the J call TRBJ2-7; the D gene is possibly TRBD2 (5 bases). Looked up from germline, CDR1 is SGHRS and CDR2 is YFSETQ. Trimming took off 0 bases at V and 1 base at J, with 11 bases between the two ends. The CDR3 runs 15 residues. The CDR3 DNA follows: TGCGCCAGCAGCTTGGCTGGTAGCGAATCCTACGAGCAGTACTTC. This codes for CASSLAGSESYEQYF.

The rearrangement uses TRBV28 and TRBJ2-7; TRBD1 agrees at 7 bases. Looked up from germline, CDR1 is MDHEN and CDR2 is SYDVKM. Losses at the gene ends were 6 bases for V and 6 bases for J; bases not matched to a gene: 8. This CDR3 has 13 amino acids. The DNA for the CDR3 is TGTGCCAGCAGCTCAGGGGGTACGGGCGAGCAGTACTTC. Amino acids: CASSSGGTGEQYF.